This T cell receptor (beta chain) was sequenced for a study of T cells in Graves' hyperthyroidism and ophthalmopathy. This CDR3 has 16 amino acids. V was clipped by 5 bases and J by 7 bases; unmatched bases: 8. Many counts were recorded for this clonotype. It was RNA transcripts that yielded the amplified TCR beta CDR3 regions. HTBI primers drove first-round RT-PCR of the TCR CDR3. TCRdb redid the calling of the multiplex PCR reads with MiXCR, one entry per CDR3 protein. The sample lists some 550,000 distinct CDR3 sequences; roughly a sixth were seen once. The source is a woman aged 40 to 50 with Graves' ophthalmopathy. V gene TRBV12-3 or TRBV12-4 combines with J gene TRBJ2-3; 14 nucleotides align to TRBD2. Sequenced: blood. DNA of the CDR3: TGTGCCAGCAGTCCGATGACTAGCGGGGGGGCGCATACGCAGTATTTT. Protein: CASSPMTSGGAHTQYF.